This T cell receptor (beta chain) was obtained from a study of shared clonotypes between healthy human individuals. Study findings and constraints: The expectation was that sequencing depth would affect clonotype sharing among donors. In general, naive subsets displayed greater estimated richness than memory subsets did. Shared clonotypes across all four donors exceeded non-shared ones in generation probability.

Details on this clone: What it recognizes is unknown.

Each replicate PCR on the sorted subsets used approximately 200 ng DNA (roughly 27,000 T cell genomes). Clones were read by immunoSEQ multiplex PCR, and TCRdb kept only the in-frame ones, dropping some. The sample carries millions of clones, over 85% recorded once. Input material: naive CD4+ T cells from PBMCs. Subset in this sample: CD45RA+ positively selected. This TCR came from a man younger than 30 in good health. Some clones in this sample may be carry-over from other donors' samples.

The CDR3 loop reads CATGRGGYEQYF. DNA of the CDR3: TGTGCTACCGGAAGGGGGGGTTACGAGCAGTACTTC. The V and J genes are TRBV2 and TRBJ2-7; a possible D gene is TRBD2 (7 bases). The CDR3 sequence is 12 residues long. The germline CDR1 and CDR2 sequences are SNHLY and FYNNEI.